A single sample is the source of the 12 T cell receptor beta chains below, sequenced in a study of T cell responses to AZD1222 COVID-19 vaccine. The protocol was immunoSEQ multiplex PCR, while the TCRdb copy is restricted to in-frame clones and leaves out a portion. Of 150,000 to 200,000 clones listed, 93% are singletons. The sample consisted of peripheral blood, taken on day 0 of AZD1222 vaccination. All receptors come from an adult in good health.

The V gene is TRBV4-1, the J gene TRBJ2-1; the D is unclear. Germline V gene lookup returns CDR1 MGHRA and CDR2 YSYEKL. This CDR3 has 13 residues. The V and J ends lost 1 base and 8 bases respectively, with 9 bases between them. The CDR3 DNA reads as TGCGCCAGCAGCCAAGTCCCGGGCTATGAGCAGTTCTTC. Protein sequence: CASSQVPGYEQFF.

The V call is TRBV5-4, the J call TRBJ1-2; 8 bases match TRBD1. This CDR3 comprises 15 residues. Germline V gene sequence: CDR1 SGHNT, CDR2 YYREEE (reference sequence). With 4 bases clipped from V and 1 base from J, the junction kept 6 bases outside the gene matches. CDR3 protein: CASSDNRGINYGYTF. In DNA form, the CDR3 reads TGTGCCAGCAGCGACAACAGGGGGATTAACTATGGCTACACCTTC.

In regard to this clone: Other DNA sequences in the sample encode the same CDR3. The V and J genes are TRBV28 and TRBJ1-2, with TRBD1 as a possible D gene (5 bases). Trimming cost V 2 bases and J 4 bases, with 5 bases left between them. CDR1 MDHEN and CDR2 SYDVKM come from the germline V gene. The CDR3 runs to 12 residues. The CDR3 reads CASSLRGYGYTF. CDR3 in DNA: TGTGCCAGCAGTTTAAGGGGCTATGGCTACACCTTC.

The CDR3 loop reads CASSQVLQGATYGYTF. The CDR3 nucleotides are TGCGCCAGCAGCCAAGTGTTACAGGGGGCAACCTATGGCTACACCTTC. V usage is TRBV4-1 and J usage is TRBJ1-2; 9 bases map to TRBD1. Germline trimming cut 1 base from V and 4 bases from J; bases unmatched to any gene: 7. This CDR3 contains 16 residues. Germline assignment: CDR1 MGHRA and CDR2 YSYEKL.

The V and J genes are TRBV7-9 and TRBJ2-5, with 11 bases lining up with TRBD1. Germline V CDR1 and CDR2: SEHNR, FQNEAQ (reference sequence). The trim removed 5 bases at V and 5 bases at J, leaving 4 bases unmatched. The CDR3 is made up of 14 amino acids. This CDR3 reads CASSGDRGLETQYF. CDR3 nucleotide sequence: TGTGCCAGCAGCGGGGACAGGGGGTTGGAGACCCAGTACTTC. Based on the CDR3 plus reference TRBV7-9 and TRBJ2-5, the full variable domain is DTGVSQNPRHKITKRGQNVTFRCDPISEHNRLYWYRQTLGQGPEFLTYFQNEAQLEKSRLLSDRFSAERPKGSFSTLEIQRTEQGDSAMYLCASSGDRGLETQYFGPGTRLLVL.

This chain uses TRBV3-1 (or the pseudogene TRBV3-2) with TRBJ2-5; TRBD1 might be the D (6 bases). The CDR3 spans 16 residues. Trimming stripped 4 bases from V and 2 bases from J, with 17 bases between. The germline gives CDR1 LGHDT, CDR2 YNNKEL (reference sequence). CDR3 region: CASSLIRQDLQETQYF. The CDR3 region has the DNA TGTGCCAGCAGCCTAATTAGACAGGATCTACAAGAGACCCAGTACTTC.

V and J are TRBV5-1 and TRBJ1-4; D unclear. CDR1 SGHRS and CDR2 YFSETQ come from the germline V gene. This CDR3 comprises 15 residues. Trimming left V 0 bases short and J 5 bases short, with 11 bases between. CDR3 loop: CASSLVEANNEKLFF. The CDR3 region has the DNA TGCGCCAGCAGCTTGGTTGAGGCAAACAATGAAAAACTGTTTTTT.

The chain links TRBV27 to TRBJ2-1; 16 bases are shared with TRBD2. This CDR3 spans 15 amino acids. Trimming cost V 6 bases and J 8 bases; bases outside gene matches: 4. Germline V gene data show CDR1 as MNHEY and CDR2 as SMNVEV (reference sequence). The CDR3 DNA follows: TGTGCCAGCAGGGGACTAGCGGGGGGGTTCTATGAGCAGTTCTTC. Protein sequence: CASRGLAGGFYEQFF.

The chain links TRBV2 to TRBJ1-2; TRBD1 matches 9 bases. The V gene end was trimmed by 7 bases and the J gene end by 6 bases; junction bases not matched to a gene: 6. The CDR3 is 13 residues long. Germline V gene sequence: CDR1 SNHLY, CDR2 FYNNEI. The CDR3 nucleotides read TGTGCCAGCATCGGACAGGGGCTGGATGGCTACACCTTC. Residues: CASIGQGLDGYTF.

The rearrangement uses TRBV19 and TRBJ2-7; 7 positions match TRBD2. This CDR3 is built from 14 residues. Germline CDR1 LNHDA, CDR2 SQIVND (reference sequence). Unmatched junction bases numbered 9, after V lost 8 bases and J lost 2 bases. The CDR3 region is CASAPQRGTYEQYF. The CDR3 DNA sequence: TGTGCCAGTGCCCCCCAGCGGGGTACCTACGAGCAGTACTTC.

The chain links TRBV28 to TRBJ1-6; TRBD1 matches at 7 bases. This CDR3 has 16 residues. CDR1 MDHEN and CDR2 SYDVKM come from the germline V gene. V was clipped by 1 base and J by 4 bases; unmatched bases: 4. In DNA, the CDR3 is TGTGCCAGCAGTTTATCCCGACAGGGATATAATTCACCCCTCCACTTT. This encodes CASSLSRQGYNSPLHF.

This sequence joins TRBV10-3 and TRBJ1-1; D gene ambiguous. Per germline, CDR1 ENHRY and CDR2 SYGVKD. Deletions cut 2 bases from V and 0 bases from J, with 4 bases between. The CDR3 extends over 13 amino acids. CDR3 DNA: TGTGCCATCAGTGAGGAACTGAACACTGAAGCTTTCTTT. Its protein is CAISEELNTEAFF.